This T cell receptor beta chain was recovered during a study of CD8 T cells in ankylosing spondylitis. Study-wide findings and caveats: Disease-associated clonotypes exhibited CD8+ identity and were relatively infrequent in peripheral blood. Blood from ankylosing spondylitis patients appeared to carry a characteristic roughly eight-variant TCR beta motif. Past studies reported some motif variants in reactive arthritis synovial fluid and blood. Matched ankylosing spondylitis synovial fluid reportedly showed significant enrichment of disease-linked clones.

This clonotype showed up many times. Antigen unknown. Quantitative barcoded 5'-RACE was used to prepare TCR beta libraries. TCRdb passed the 5' RACE reads through MiXCR, listing each CDR3 protein once. The sample lists some 840,000 distinct CDR3 sequences; approximately 10% were seen once. This CDR3 has 13 residues. Trimming pared 6 bases from V and 5 bases from J, leaving 13 bases between. Germline CDR1 is MNHEY and CDR2 is SMNVEV (reference sequence). V gene TRBV27 combines with J gene TRBJ2-5; a possible D gene is TRBD1 (6 bases). The sequence derives from a male donor with ankylosing spondylitis. Sequencing was carried out using blood, either unsorted or a sorted T cell fraction (not recorded which). The CDR3 sequence is CASRKTGGETQYF. The CDR3 DNA sequence: TGTGCCAGCAGGAAGACAGGTGGTGAGACCCAGTACTTC.